A selection of T cell receptor beta chains follows, all from one sample in a study of cytomegalovirus exposure and HLA in healthy donors. Using immunoSEQ multiplex PCR, the repertoire was profiled, and TCRdb retains in-frame clones only, with some absent. The profile shows around 110,000 clones, over 60% of them singletons. Sequencing was carried out using PBMCs. These receptors came from a man aged 30 to 39 in good health and CMV-seropositive. Both conserved end residues are part of each CDR3. Fields, in order: clone size, D gene, V gene, J gene, CDR3 protein, CDR3 DNA. The D gene is left open where the match is weak. Only part of the rows carry a size: once, few, many, or a class if the clone is expanded.

clone_size: once
d_call: TRBD1
v_call: TRBV7-9
j_call: TRBJ2-1
cdr3_aa: CASRSGTGGYNEQFF
cdr3_nt: TGTGCCAGCAGATCCGGGACAGGGGGCTACAATGAGCAGTTCTTC

clone_size: NA
d_call: TRBD2
v_call: TRBV5-1
j_call: TRBJ2-7
cdr3_aa: CASSLTSGGVGEQYF
cdr3_nt: TGCGCCAGCAGCTTGACTAGCGGGGGGGTGGGTGAGCAGTACTTC

clone_size: NA
d_call: NA
v_call: TRBV5-1
j_call: TRBJ2-7
cdr3_aa: CASSLGSTAWLEQYF
cdr3_nt: TGCGCCAGCAGCTTGGGATCGACAGCCTGGCTCGAGCAGTACTTC

clone_size: few
d_call: TRBD1
v_call: TRBV4-2
j_call: TRBJ2-1
cdr3_aa: CASSQLIRDRGALNEQFF
cdr3_nt: TGTGCCAGCAGCCAACTAATCCGGGACAGGGGGGCCCTCAATGAGCAGTTCTTC

clone_size: NA
d_call: TRBD2
v_call: TRBV11-3
j_call: TRBJ2-2
cdr3_aa: CASSLSTSGLDTGELFF
cdr3_nt: TGTGCCAGCAGCTTATCGACTAGCGGGTTGGATACCGGGGAGCTGTTTTTT

clone_size: NA
d_call: NA
v_call: TRBV27
j_call: TRBJ1-3
cdr3_aa: CASRLGGALGNTIYF
cdr3_nt: TGTGCCAGCAGATTAGGGGGGGCGCTGGGAAACACCATATATTTT

clone_size: NA
d_call: NA
v_call: TRBV6-5
j_call: TRBJ1-2
cdr3_aa: CASSDPRTRYGYTF
cdr3_nt: TGTGCCAGCAGTGACCCCCGGACTCGATATGGCTACACCTTC

clone_size: NA
d_call: NA
v_call: TRBV7-2
j_call: TRBJ2-3
cdr3_aa: CASSARASTDTQYF
cdr3_nt: TGTGCCAGCAGCGCGAGGGCTAGCACAGATACGCAGTATTTT

clone_size: NA
d_call: TRBD1
v_call: TRBV6-5
j_call: TRBJ2-5
cdr3_aa: CASRQGWTETQYF
cdr3_nt: TGTGCCAGCAGACAGGGGTGGACGGAGACCCAGTACTTC

clone_size: NA
d_call: NA
v_call: TRBV4-2
j_call: TRBJ2-5
cdr3_aa: CASSLSQSLQETQYF
cdr3_nt: TGTGCCAGCAGCCTTTCTCAGTCGCTCCAAGAGACCCAGTACTTC

clone_size: NA
d_call: NA
v_call: TRBV6-5
j_call: TRBJ2-7
cdr3_aa: CASSLLGTAEQYF
cdr3_nt: TGTGCCAGCAGTTTATTGGGCACCGCCGAGCAGTACTTC

clone_size: NA
d_call: NA
v_call: TRBV6-1
j_call: TRBJ2-3
cdr3_aa: CASNYGGLTDTQYF
cdr3_nt: TGTGCCAGCAATTATGGGGGCCTCACAGATACGCAGTATTTT

clone_size: NA
d_call: TRBD1
v_call: TRBV5-1
j_call: TRBJ2-2
cdr3_aa: CASSLAGTATGELFF
cdr3_nt: TGCGCCAGCAGCTTGGCCGGGACAGCCACCGGGGAGCTGTTTTTT

clone_size: once
d_call: TRBD1
v_call: TRBV7-9
j_call: TRBJ1-2
cdr3_aa: CASSSRGPESF
cdr3_nt: TGTGCCAGCAGCTCGAGGGGGCCAGAGTCCTTC

clone_size: few
d_call: NA
v_call: TRBV7-2
j_call: TRBJ2-7
cdr3_aa: CASSPDSGKEQYF
cdr3_nt: TGTGCCAGCAGCCCAGATTCTGGTAAGGAGCAGTACTTC

clone_size: once
d_call: TRBD1
v_call: TRBV19
j_call: TRBJ1-2
cdr3_aa: CASSTTRTGGRNGYTF
cdr3_nt: TGTGCCAGTAGTACCACCCGGACAGGGGGCAGGAATGGCTACACCTTC

clone_size: NA
d_call: NA
v_call: TRBV14
j_call: TRBJ1-1
cdr3_aa: CASSHFTANTEAFF
cdr3_nt: TGTGCCAGCAGCCATTTTACTGCGAACACTGAAGCTTTCTTT

clone_size: few
d_call: NA
v_call: TRBV6-1
j_call: TRBJ1-2
cdr3_aa: CASSNRRPLDGYTF
cdr3_nt: TGTGCCAGCAGCAACAGGCGACCCTTGGATGGCTACACCTTC

clone_size: once
d_call: NA
v_call: TRBV6-6
j_call: TRBJ2-1
cdr3_aa: CASSQDNEQFF
cdr3_nt: TGTGCCAGCAGTCAGGACAATGAGCAGTTCTTC

clone_size: few
d_call: NA
v_call: TRBV5-1
j_call: TRBJ1-1
cdr3_aa: CASSPLGGVNTEAFF
cdr3_nt: TGCGCCAGCAGCCCCCTGGGGGGGGTGAACACTGAAGCTTTCTTT

clone_size: NA
d_call: TRBD2
v_call: TRBV28
j_call: TRBJ2-7
cdr3_aa: CASSFAGGRSEQYF
cdr3_nt: TGTGCCAGCAGTTTCGCGGGGGGGAGAAGCGAGCAGTACTTC

clone_size: NA
d_call: TRBD1
v_call: TRBV5-1
j_call: TRBJ1-2
cdr3_aa: CASSSGVTGSGYTF
cdr3_nt: TGCGCCAGCAGCTCGGGGGTGACAGGGAGTGGCTACACCTTC

clone_size: few
d_call: NA
v_call: TRBV2
j_call: TRBJ1-1
cdr3_aa: CARLKTREDTEAFF
cdr3_nt: TGTGCCAGACTTAAAACACGGGAGGACACTGAAGCTTTCTTT

clone_size: NA
d_call: TRBD2
v_call: TRBV4-1
j_call: TRBJ2-7
cdr3_aa: CASSQDESGGSYEQYF
cdr3_nt: TGCGCCAGCAGCCAAGATGAGAGCGGGGGGTCCTACGAGCAGTACTTC

clone_size: few
d_call: NA
v_call: TRBV5-1
j_call: TRBJ2-1
cdr3_aa: CASSLSRTRGDGEQFF
cdr3_nt: TGCGCCAGCAGCTTGTCCCGGACCAGGGGGGACGGTGAGCAGTTCTTC

clone_size: once
d_call: NA
v_call: TRBV7-3
j_call: TRBJ1-2
cdr3_aa: CASSSDPGSGYTF
cdr3_nt: TGTGCCAGCAGCTCAGACCCGGGGAGCGGCTACACCTTC

clone_size: NA
d_call: TRBD2
v_call: TRBV25-1
j_call: TRBJ2-3
cdr3_aa: CASSDGGGSTDTQYF
cdr3_nt: TGTGCCAGCAGTGATGGGGGGGGAAGCACAGATACGCAGTATTTT

clone_size: NA
d_call: NA
v_call: TRBV19
j_call: TRBJ1-4
cdr3_aa: CASRHEGSREKLFF
cdr3_nt: TGTGCCAGCCGTCACGAGGGAAGTAGGGAAAAACTGTTTTTT

clone_size: few
d_call: TRBD2
v_call: TRBV4-2
j_call: TRBJ2-5
cdr3_aa: CASSQDGAGGPRETQYF
cdr3_nt: TGTGCCAGCAGCCAAGACGGAGCGGGGGGGCCTAGAGAGACCCAGTACTTC

clone_size: NA
d_call: TRBD2
v_call: TRBV7-9
j_call: TRBJ2-2
cdr3_aa: CASSLARAGVNTGELFF
cdr3_nt: TGTGCCAGCAGCTTAGCGAGAGCGGGGGTTAACACCGGGGAGCTGTTTTTT

clone_size: few
d_call: TRBD1
v_call: TRBV6-5
j_call: TRBJ1-5
cdr3_aa: CASRNRGPSNQPQHF
cdr3_nt: TGTGCCAGCAGAAACAGGGGTCCGAGCAATCAGCCCCAGCATTTT

clone_size: few
d_call: TRBD1
v_call: TRBV6-5
j_call: TRBJ1-4
cdr3_aa: CASSYRGQWREKLFF
cdr3_nt: TGTGCCAGCAGTTACCGGGGACAGTGGAGAGAAAAACTGTTTTTT

clone_size: NA
d_call: TRBD1
v_call: TRBV28
j_call: TRBJ1-4
cdr3_aa: CASTPGQEEKLFF
cdr3_nt: TGTGCCAGCACTCCCGGACAGGAAGAAAAACTGTTTTTT

clone_size: NA
d_call: NA
v_call: TRBV10-3
j_call: TRBJ1-6
cdr3_aa: CAISDAQGNSPLHF
cdr3_nt: TGTGCCATCAGTGATGCGCAGGGTAATTCACCCCTCCACTTT

clone_size: NA
d_call: TRBD2
v_call: TRBV6-5
j_call: TRBJ2-5
cdr3_aa: CASSSGLAGVETQYF
cdr3_nt: TGTGCCAGCAGTTCGGGACTAGCGGGGGTAGAGACCCAGTACTTC

clone_size: NA
d_call: TRBD1
v_call: TRBV4-1
j_call: TRBJ2-7
cdr3_aa: CASSQTGTGEYEQYF
cdr3_nt: TGCGCCAGCAGCCAAACCGGGACAGGGGAGTACGAGCAGTACTTC

clone_size: NA
d_call: NA
v_call: TRBV2
j_call: TRBJ1-1
cdr3_aa: CASSEALLVPLGSGFF
cdr3_nt: TGTGCCAGCAGTGAAGCGCTTCTGGTGCCACTGGGGAGCGGTTTCTTT

clone_size: NA
d_call: NA
v_call: TRBV7-9
j_call: TRBJ1-6
cdr3_aa: CASSSEVWRETPLHF
cdr3_nt: TGTGCCAGCAGCTCGGAGGTCTGGAGGGAAACACCCCTCCACTTT

clone_size: NA
d_call: NA
v_call: TRBV11-2
j_call: TRBJ2-2
cdr3_aa: CASSLAYGNTGELFF
cdr3_nt: TGTGCCAGCAGCTTAGCGTACGGGAACACCGGGGAGCTGTTTTTT

clone_size: NA
d_call: TRBD1
v_call: TRBV4-1
j_call: TRBJ2-7
cdr3_aa: CASSQQGGAYEQYF
cdr3_nt: TGCGCCAGCAGCCAACAAGGGGGCGCCTACGAGCAGTACTTC

clone_size: NA
d_call: NA
v_call: TRBV7-9
j_call: TRBJ2-7
cdr3_aa: CSSSFRLDPGSEQYF
cdr3_nt: TGTTCCAGCAGCTTCAGACTCGACCCCGGTAGCGAGCAGTACTTC

clone_size: NA
d_call: NA
v_call: TRBV6-1
j_call: TRBJ1-1
cdr3_aa: CASSEPRGSTEAFF
cdr3_nt: TGTGCCAGCAGTGAACCCAGGGGTAGCACTGAAGCTTTCTTT

clone_size: NA
d_call: NA
v_call: TRBV30
j_call: TRBJ2-7
cdr3_aa: CAWRWQGSYEQYF
cdr3_nt: TGTGCCTGGAGGTGGCAGGGGAGCTACGAGCAGTACTTC

clone_size: NA
d_call: NA
v_call: TRBV15
j_call: TRBJ1-1
cdr3_aa: CATSRDQGLNTEAFF
cdr3_nt: TGTGCCACCAGCAGAGATCAGGGGTTGAACACTGAAGCTTTCTTT

clone_size: NA
d_call: NA
v_call: TRBV5-1
j_call: TRBJ1-2
cdr3_aa: CASSLAGYGYTF
cdr3_nt: TGCGCCAGCAGCTTGGCCGGCTATGGCTACACCTTC

clone_size: NA
d_call: NA
v_call: TRBV29-1
j_call: TRBJ1-1
cdr3_aa: CSVRIGGMNTEAFF
cdr3_nt: TGCAGCGTTCGGATCGGGGGAATGAACACTGAAGCTTTCTTT

clone_size: few
d_call: NA
v_call: TRBV28
j_call: TRBJ2-3
cdr3_aa: CASTLGGGLTDTQYF
cdr3_nt: TGTGCCAGCACTTTAGGGGGGGGGCTCACAGATACGCAGTATTTT

clone_size: once
d_call: NA
v_call: TRBV7-2
j_call: TRBJ1-6
cdr3_aa: CASSPEGLKENSPLHF
cdr3_nt: TGTGCCAGCAGCCCCGAGGGACTTAAAGAGAATTCACCCCTCCACTTT